This T cell receptor (beta chain) was obtained from a study of cytomegalovirus exposure and HLA in healthy donors. The germline V and J ends were trimmed by 5 bases and 3 bases, with 17 bases remaining between them. The CDR3 spans 16 residues. In germline, CDR1 is SGHTA, CDR2 FQGTGA. The study, taken as a whole, reports: A few chains tied to CMV proved CMV antigen-specific in vitro. Subsequent analysis showed first-cohort TCR clusters tending to co-occur in 120 validation repertoires.

About this clone: Its cognate antigen is unknown.

Clones were sequenced by immunoSEQ multiplex PCR, and TCRdb holds only the in-frame ones, with some missing. The data show tens of thousands of clones, with about 90% seen just once and 1.4% to 1.5% held by the top ten. The TCR sequence derives from a young man in good health and CMV-seronegative. This chain links TRBV7-3 with TRBJ2-1, with D possibly being TRBD1 (7 bases). Material: PBMCs. The CDR3 DNA reads TGTGCCAGCAGCCCAACTGCGGGACAGATCTACAATGAGCAGTTCTTC. This gives the protein CASSPTAGQIYNEQFF.